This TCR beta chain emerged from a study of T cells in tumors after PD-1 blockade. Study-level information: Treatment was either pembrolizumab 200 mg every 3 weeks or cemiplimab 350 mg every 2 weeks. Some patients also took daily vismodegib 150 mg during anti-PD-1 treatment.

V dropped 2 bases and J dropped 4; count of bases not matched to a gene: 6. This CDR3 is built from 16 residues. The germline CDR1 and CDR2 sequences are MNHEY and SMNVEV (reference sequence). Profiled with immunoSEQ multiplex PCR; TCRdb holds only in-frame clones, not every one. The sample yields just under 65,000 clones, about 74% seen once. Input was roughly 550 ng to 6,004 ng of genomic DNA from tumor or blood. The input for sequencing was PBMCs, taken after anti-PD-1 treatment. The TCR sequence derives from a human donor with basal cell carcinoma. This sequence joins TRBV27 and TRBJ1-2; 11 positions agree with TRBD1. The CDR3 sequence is CASSLAGTGGSYGYTF. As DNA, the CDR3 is TGTGCCAGCAGTTTAGCCGGGACAGGGGGTAGCTATGGCTACACCTTC.